The subject of this entry is one T cell receptor (beta chain). Germline CDR1 and CDR2: KGHSH and LQKENI. There are 14 residues in the CDR3. V shed 0 bases and J 5 bases; nucleotides not matched to a gene: 2. This sample was taken from a study of low-dose radiotherapy and immunotherapy resistance in tumors. As for the study in general: Fractions of 0.5 Gy went to Cohort 1 every 2 weeks, totaling 6.5 Gy.

Both TCRalpha and TCRbeta chains were reverse transcribed with V-gene-specific primers. Amplification, which lasted around 21 PCR cycles, used a constant-region primer and V-primer adapter to amplify TCRs. Each CDR3 protein gets one entry after TCRdb re-called the reads with MiXCR. The profile shows some 57,000 distinct CDR3 sequences, about 25% of them singletons. The time point was: before trial treatment. The receptor comes from a male donor with prostate cancer. The sample in question was PBMCs, obtained before treatment. The J gene is TRBJ2-7, the V gene TRBV18, with 9 bases fitting TRBD2. This CDR3 is CASSPPASGDEQYF. The DNA for the CDR3 is TGTGCCAGCTCACCACCGGCTAGCGGGGACGAGCAGTACTTC.